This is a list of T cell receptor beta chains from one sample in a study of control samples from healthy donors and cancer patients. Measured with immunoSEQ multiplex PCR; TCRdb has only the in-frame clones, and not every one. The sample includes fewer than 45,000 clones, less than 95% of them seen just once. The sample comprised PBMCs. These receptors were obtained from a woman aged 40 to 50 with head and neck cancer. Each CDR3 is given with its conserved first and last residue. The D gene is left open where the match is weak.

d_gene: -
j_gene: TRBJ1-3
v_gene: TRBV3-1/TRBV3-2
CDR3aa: CASSQDRVPGNTIYF

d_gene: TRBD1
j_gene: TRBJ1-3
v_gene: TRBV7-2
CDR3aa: CASSPQGQGGGNTIYF

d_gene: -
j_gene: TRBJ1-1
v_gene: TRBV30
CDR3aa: CAWSQGKNTEAFF

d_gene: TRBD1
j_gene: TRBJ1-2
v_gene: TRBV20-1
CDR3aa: CSASVTGPNYGYTF

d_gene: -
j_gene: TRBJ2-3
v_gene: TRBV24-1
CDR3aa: CATSDLRGRADTQYF

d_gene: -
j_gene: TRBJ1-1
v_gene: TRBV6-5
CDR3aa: CASSPTAGKAEAFF

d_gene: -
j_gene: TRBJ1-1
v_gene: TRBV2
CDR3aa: CASSLPSRNTEAFF

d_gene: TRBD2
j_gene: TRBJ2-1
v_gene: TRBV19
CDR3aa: CASGGSIRNNEQFF

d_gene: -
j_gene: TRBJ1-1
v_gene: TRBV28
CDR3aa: CASSLVQGNTEAFF

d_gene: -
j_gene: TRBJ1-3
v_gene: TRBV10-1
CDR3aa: CASSESRKGATGNTIYF

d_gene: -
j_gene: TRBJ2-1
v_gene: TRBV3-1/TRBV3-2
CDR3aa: CASSRGSSYNEQFF

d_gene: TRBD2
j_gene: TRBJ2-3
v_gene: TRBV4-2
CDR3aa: CASSQDKGGLAGTDTQYF

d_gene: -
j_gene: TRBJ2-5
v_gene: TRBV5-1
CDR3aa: CASSLVAGVETQYF

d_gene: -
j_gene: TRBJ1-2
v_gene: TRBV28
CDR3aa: CASSFVRESNVHGYTF

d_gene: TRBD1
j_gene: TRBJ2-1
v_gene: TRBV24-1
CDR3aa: CATGMAGQGFNEQFF

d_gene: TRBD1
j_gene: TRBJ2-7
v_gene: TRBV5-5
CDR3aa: CASSKDRGLHEQYF

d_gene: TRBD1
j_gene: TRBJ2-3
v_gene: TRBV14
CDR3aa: CASSQRRDSYTDTQYF

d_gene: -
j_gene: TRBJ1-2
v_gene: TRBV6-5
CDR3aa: CASSYRGENYGYTF

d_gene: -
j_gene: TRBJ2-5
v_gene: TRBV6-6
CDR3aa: CASSSRAQETQYF

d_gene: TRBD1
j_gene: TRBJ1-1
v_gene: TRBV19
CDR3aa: CASSTLGQGVNTEAFF

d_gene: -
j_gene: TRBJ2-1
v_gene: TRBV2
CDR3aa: CASNLPVGSGEQFF

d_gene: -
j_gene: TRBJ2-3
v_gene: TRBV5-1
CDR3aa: CASSLASTSADTQYF

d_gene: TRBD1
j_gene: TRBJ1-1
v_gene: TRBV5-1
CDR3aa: CASSWGTGNTEAFF

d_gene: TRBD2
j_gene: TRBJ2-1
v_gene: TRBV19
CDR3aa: CASSIGLAALNEQFF

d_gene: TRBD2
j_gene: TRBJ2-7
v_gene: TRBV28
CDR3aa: CASSSGTSSSYEQYF

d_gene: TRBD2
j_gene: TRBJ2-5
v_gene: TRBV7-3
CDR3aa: CASSLNAAGVSETQYF

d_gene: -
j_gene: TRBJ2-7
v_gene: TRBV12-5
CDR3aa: CASGLGDRSYEQYF

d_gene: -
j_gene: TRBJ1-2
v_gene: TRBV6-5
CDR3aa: CASSYSDQGYGYTF

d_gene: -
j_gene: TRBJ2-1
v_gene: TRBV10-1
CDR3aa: CASSGQAGTNEQFF

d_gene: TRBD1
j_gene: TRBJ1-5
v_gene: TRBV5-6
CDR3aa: CASSYAGTGGYSNQPQHF

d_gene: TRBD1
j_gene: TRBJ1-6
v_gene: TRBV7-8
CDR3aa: CASSLSRDRGNSPLHF

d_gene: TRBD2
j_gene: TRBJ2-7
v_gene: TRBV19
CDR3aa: CATGTSGSYEQYF